These T cell receptor beta chains were read from a single sample in a study of naive and memory T cell subsets. Each CDR3 protein gets one entry after TCRdb re-called the UMI-ligation and nested PCR reads with MiXCR. The sample lists 95,000 to 110,000 distinct CDR3 sequences; about 14% were seen once. The sample was naive CD8+ T cells from blood. The source is a human donor in good health. CDR3s include the opening cysteine and the closing phenylalanine or tryptophan. The D gene is left open where the match is weak. Some rows have no size entry. The others give once, few or many, or a class for an expanded clone.

J | size | V | D | CDR3 | DNA
TRBJ2-5 | . | TRBV5-5 | . | CASNIGQFDQETQYF | TGTGCCAGCAACATAGGACAGTTTGACCAAGAGACCCAGTACTTC
TRBJ2-1 | . | TRBV6-6 | TRBD2 | CASTILAGGRNEQFF | TGTGCCAGCACAATCCTAGCGGGAGGTCGCAATGAGCAGTTCTTC
TRBJ2-7 | few | TRBV6-2/TRBV6-3 | . | CASTVMPSLEQYF | TGTGCCAGCACGGTGATGCCCAGCCTCGAGCAGTACTTC
TRBJ2-7 | many | TRBV28 | TRBD2 | CASRQTSGASYEQYF | TGTGCCAGCAGGCAGACTAGCGGGGCCTCCTACGAGCAGTACTTC
TRBJ1-1 | many | TRBV5-1 | TRBD1 | CASSLTGYTEAFF | TGCGCCAGCAGCCTGACAGGGTACACTGAAGCTTTCTTT
TRBJ1-1 | . | TRBV28 | . | CASSPDRGSTEAFF | TGTGCCAGCAGTCCGGACCGTGGGAGCACTGAAGCTTTCTTT
TRBJ2-1 | . | TRBV27 | . | CASSPQQPVYNEQFF | TGTGCCAGCAGTCCTCAACAACCCGTCTACAATGAGCAGTTCTTC
TRBJ2-7 | . | TRBV27 | TRBD2 | CASSLSLSGKMYEQYF | TGTGCCAGCAGTTTAAGTCTTAGCGGGAAGATGTACGAGCAGTACTTC
TRBJ1-5 | . | TRBV7-9 | TRBD1 | CASSGGYTGGRDQPQHF | TGTGCCAGCTCCGGGGGTTACACAGGGGGAAGGGATCAGCCCCAGCATTTT
TRBJ2-2 | . | TRBV7-9 | . | CASSSLLTGELFF | TGTGCCAGCAGCTCCCTATTGACCGGGGAGCTGTTTTTT
TRBJ2-3 | many | TRBV28 | . | CASSYALASSTDTQYF | TGTGCCAGCAGTTACGCACTAGCTTCGAGCACAGATACGCAGTATTTT
TRBJ2-2 | few | TRBV6-7 | TRBD2 | CASSYPGLAGGGTGELFF | TGTGCCAGCAGCTACCCGGGACTAGCGGGAGGTGGCACCGGGGAGCTGTTTTTT
TRBJ2-1 | many | TRBV11-1 | . | CASSTGQGPHNEQFF | TGTGCCAGCAGCACAGGGCAGGGCCCTCACAATGAGCAGTTCTTC
TRBJ1-1 | . | TRBV6-5 | . | CASSYAGTTEAFF | TGTGCCAGCAGTTACGCCGGGACGACTGAAGCTTTCTTT
TRBJ2-4 | . | TRBV14 | . | CASSQGRDENIQYF | TGTGCCAGCAGCCAAGGAAGGGACGAAAACATTCAGTACTTC
TRBJ2-7 | . | TRBV12-3/TRBV12-4 | TRBD1 | CASSMGQGAQEQYF | TGTGCCAGCAGTATGGGACAGGGAGCCCAGGAGCAGTACTTC
TRBJ2-5 | few | TRBV21-1 | . | CASSKDFGGATQYF | TGTGCCAGCAGCAAAGATTTTGGGGGGGCGACCCAGTACTTC
TRBJ2-1 | . | TRBV29-1 | TRBD1 | CSATGEGVNEQFF | TGCAGCGCCACAGGGGAAGGAGTCAATGAGCAGTTCTTC
TRBJ2-5 | . | TRBV12-3/TRBV12-4 | . | CASTDLRQGKVETQYF | TGTGCCAGCACAGACCTTCGCCAGGGAAAGGTGGAGACCCAGTACTTC
TRBJ2-7 | many | TRBV27 | . | CASSLTLGDNTYEQYF | TGTGCCAGCAGTTTAACGCTCGGTGACAACACCTACGAGCAGTACTTC
TRBJ1-5 | . | TRBV7-8 | TRBD1 | CASSPILTGSNQPQHF | TGTGCCAGCAGCCCCATATTGACAGGGAGCAATCAGCCCCAGCATTTT
TRBJ2-1 | . | TRBV28 | TRBD2 | CASIGLAGGSYNEQFF | TGTGCCAGCATAGGGCTAGCGGGGGGTTCCTACAATGAGCAGTTCTTC
TRBJ2-1 | . | TRBV7-9 | . | CASSLGLHNEQFF | TGTGCCAGCAGCTTGGGACTCCACAATGAGCAGTTCTTC
TRBJ2-3 | . | TRBV5-6 | TRBD1 | CASSLAGGRTDTQYF | TGTGCCAGCAGCTTGGCAGGGGGTCGCACAGATACGCAGTATTTT
TRBJ2-7 | few | TRBV11-2 | TRBD2 | CASSLESLAGAYEQYF | TGTGCCAGCAGCTTAGAGAGTTTAGCGGGGGCGTACGAGCAGTACTTC
TRBJ1-2 | many | TRBV29-1 | . | CSVASRGKLDGYTF | TGCAGCGTTGCGAGCCGGGGTAAACTGGATGGCTACACCTTC
TRBJ2-7 | many | TRBV12-2 | . | CASRLVLGQQYF | TGTGCAAGTCGCTTAGTCCTCGGACAACAGTACTTC
TRBJ2-2 | . | TRBV4-3 | . | CASSQEEGANTGELFF | TGCGCCAGCAGCCAAGAGGAGGGGGCGAACACCGGGGAGCTGTTTTTT
TRBJ2-5 | . | TRBV7-8 | TRBD2 | CASSLGLAGESETQYF | TGTGCCAGCAGCTTGGGACTAGCGGGAGAATCTGAGACCCAGTACTTC
TRBJ2-7 | once | TRBV19 | TRBD1 | CASSTWDRGPNEQYF | TGTGCCAGTAGTACATGGGACAGGGGGCCCAACGAGCAGTACTTC
TRBJ2-7 | . | TRBV7-9 | TRBD1 | CASSGRTGVFYEQYF | TGTGCCAGCAGCGGACGGACAGGGGTCTTCTACGAGCAGTACTTC
TRBJ1-1 | many | TRBV29-1 | TRBD1 | CSANPGTGAEAFF | TGCAGCGCCAACCCCGGGACAGGGGCTGAAGCTTTCTTT
TRBJ2-1 | few | TRBV7-6 | TRBD2 | CASSLAMGLDGRNEQFF | TGTGCCAGCAGCTTAGCGATGGGACTAGATGGCCGCAATGAGCAGTTCTTC
TRBJ2-7 | few | TRBV9 | . | CASSVAGSHYEQYF | TGTGCCAGCAGCGTAGCTGGGAGTCACTACGAGCAGTACTTC
TRBJ2-1 | . | TRBV27 | TRBD1 | CASSRQGAHYNEQFF | TGTGCCAGCAGTCGACAGGGGGCCCACTACAATGAGCAGTTCTTC
TRBJ2-5 | . | TRBV5-6 | . | CASSQDTLETQYF | TGTGCCAGCAGCCAAGACACTCTAGAGACCCAGTACTTC
TRBJ2-7 | few | TRBV7-9 | TRBD2 | CASSPRSVGLGLHEQYF | TGTGCCAGCAGCCCGCGATCTGTCGGACTAGGTCTGCACGAGCAGTACTTC
TRBJ2-1 | . | TRBV9 | TRBD2 | CASSVAGGPYNEQFF | TGTGCCAGCAGCGTAGCGGGGGGGCCCTACAATGAGCAGTTCTTC
TRBJ1-6 | few | TRBV27 | . | CASSSQGISYNSPLHF | TGTGCCAGCAGTTCTCAGGGGATCTCCTATAATTCACCCCTCCACTTT
TRBJ2-7 | many | TRBV7-9 | TRBD1 | CASRPRQGHEQYF | TGTGCCAGCAGACCCCGACAGGGCCACGAGCAGTACTTC